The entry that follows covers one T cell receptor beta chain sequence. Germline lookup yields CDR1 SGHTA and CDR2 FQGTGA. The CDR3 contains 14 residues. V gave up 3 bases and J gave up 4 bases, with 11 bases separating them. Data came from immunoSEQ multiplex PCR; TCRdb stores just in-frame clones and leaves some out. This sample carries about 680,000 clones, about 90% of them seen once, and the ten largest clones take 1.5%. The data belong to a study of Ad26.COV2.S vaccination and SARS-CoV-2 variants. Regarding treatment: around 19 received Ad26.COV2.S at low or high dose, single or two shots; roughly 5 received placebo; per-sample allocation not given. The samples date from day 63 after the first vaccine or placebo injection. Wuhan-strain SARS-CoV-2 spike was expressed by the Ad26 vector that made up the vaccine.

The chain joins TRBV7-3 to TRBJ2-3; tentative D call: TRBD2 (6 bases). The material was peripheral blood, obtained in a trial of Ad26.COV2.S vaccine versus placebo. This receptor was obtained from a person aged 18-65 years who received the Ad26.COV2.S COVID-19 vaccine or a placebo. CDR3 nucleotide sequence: TGTGCCAGCAGCTTCTCCGGGGAGGCAGATACGCAGTATTTT. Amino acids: CASSFSGEADTQYF.